This T cell receptor beta chain was recovered during a study of response to subunit inactivated influenza vaccine. Study-level results: A suggestion made by the authors is that each seasonal influenza vaccination recruits few new T cells.

TCRdb itself ran the RT-PCR reads through MiXCR, one entry per CDR3 protein. The data contain some 800,000 distinct CDR3 sequences, 20% to 25% of them singletons. The CDR3 extends over 16 amino acids. Germline loops: CDR1 MNHEY, CDR2 SVGEGT. J lost 4 bases, V lost 1 base, and 9 bases had no gene match. This clonotype was seen at least ten times. Its antigen remains unknown. The sample was PBMCs from blood, taken roughly 5 days after vaccination. The chain has TRBV6-2 or TRBV6-3 and TRBJ1-1; 7 bases map to TRBD1. The clonotype originates from a man aged 45-65 years who received an inactivated influenza vaccine. The CDR3 DNA sequence: TGTGCCAGCAGTTACTTTAAGGGGGCGTTGGGCACTGAAGCTTTCTTT. This codes for CASSYFKGALGTEAFF.